Included here is one T cell receptor beta chain sequence, with context. It has no known antigen specificity. No much larger clone exists at a distance of one base, and base qualities are not known. For repertoire sequencing, TCR beta CDR3 regions were amplified from RNA transcripts. The first round of RT-PCR was done with HTBI primers and the Qiagen OneStep RT-PCR kit, and was followed by a second round of multiplex PCR, then size selection and purification. Libraries were sequenced paired-end with 100 bp reads on an Illumina HiSeq2000. The original methods were these. SOAPnuke was used to process the reads, throwing out any read that had adapters, had uncalled bases, had a mean Phred below 15, or lacked an exact constant-primer or identifier match. COPE v1.2.5 was used to merge high-quality paired reads. Each unique nucleotide sequence was treated as a clonotype, and MiTCR v1.1 was used to align the clonotypes to the IMGT TRB V, D and J references. The analysis was limited to V-J combinations with a frequency above 0.0001, which together covered about 99% of repertoires. For each V-J combination, a TCR clonal expansion and chaos score was defined as the ratio of F50 clonal expansion to chaos observed in the TCRdist matrix. Features were reduced by Welch's t-statistics and random forest to over ten V-J combinations, which fed a naive Bayes classifier. The Morisita-Horn index was used to measure how similar the thyroid and blood repertoires were. In TCRdb, the public reads were trimmed at Q25 with fastp and aligned with MiXCR, with productive beta chains retained. Duplicate CDR3 protein sequences are folded into a single record with the most common DNA and genes. The V and J calls follow TCRdb's processing rather than the paper's. Recorded for this sample are 660,000 or so distinct CDR3 sequences; roughly two fifths of them occurred a single time. Roughly 3.5% of the sample is in the top ten clones.

This specimen belongs to a study of Graves' ophthalmopathy and Graves' hyperthyroidism (dated by TCRdb to the late 2010s). Notes on the research overall: Peripheral blood samples were taken at the time of initial diagnosis, before any treatment was given. To explore V-J signatures distinguishing ophthalmopathy from hyperthyroidism, a discovery set of 100 patients (fewer than 45 ophthalmopathy, some 57 stable hyperthyroidism) was enrolled. After sampling, hyperthyroidism patients received methimazole starting at 30 mg daily, and ophthalmopathy patients received high-dose intravenous methylprednisolone. An independent validation cohort comprised roughly 20 hyperthyroidism patients and roughly 15 patients who later progressed from hyperthyroidism to ophthalmopathy. In total, 135 blood samples were TCR-sequenced: 40 to 45 ophthalmopathy, about 75 hyperthyroidism and some 17 hyperthyroidism-to-ophthalmopathy patients. T-cell repertoires of thyroid tissue and blood were compared in about 6 hyperthyroidism patients. The study used TCR beta repertoire signatures to distinguish Graves' ophthalmopathy from Graves' hyperthyroidism and to predict progression to ophthalmopathy.

The CDR3, cysteine through phenylalanine, is 13 amino acids long. This entry keeps only the CDR3 DNA: 39 bases, framed from base 1. V trim: 8 bases; J trim: 6 bases; unmatched bases: 3. The germline V gene sets CDR1 to ENHRY and CDR2 to SYGVKD. Ophthalmopathy patients were characterized by moderately to severely active disease, a Clinical Activity Score of at least 3, a NOSPECS grade of at least 4, and a disease duration under 3 months. Patients with other autoimmune diseases, uncontrolled infections, pregnancy or lactation were excluded from the study. Diagnosis relied on clinical symptoms, serum thyroxine, TRAb, thyroid ultrasound and orbital computed tomography. PBMCs were isolated from about 9.2 ml of fresh peripheral blood by Ficoll-Paque density gradient centrifugation. Total RNA was extracted using Trizol reagent, and RNA quality was checked on an Agilent 2100 Bioanalyzer. The study at large found these results: Most expanded thyroid clonotypes with a frequency above 0.001 also appeared in blood, which suggests that blood repertoires may reflect the immune response in the thyroid. Ophthalmopathy was separated from stable hyperthyroidism by the 13-signature model with around 88% sensitivity and about 81% specificity in cross-validation and with 80%/75% in the test set. In validation, the model predicted ophthalmopathy progression with nearly 71% sensitivity and roughly 72% specificity; roughly 11 predicted patients were CT-confirmed with GO in a median of about 7.1 months. Sample size was not predetermined statistically, and investigators were not blinded to group allocation.

The sequenced sample was peripheral blood. The chain links TRBV10-3 with TRBJ2-1; a stretch of 11 junction bases matches TRBD1. The receptor's source is an adult man with Graves' ophthalmopathy. The CDR3 has the sequence CAIWGTGGNEQFF. The DNA reads as follows: TGTGCCATCTGGGGGACAGGGGGCAATGAGCAGTTCTTC.